Included here is one T cell receptor beta chain sequence, with context. The entry originates in a study of CD8+CD57+ T cells in acquired aplastic anemia. At the level of the study: The sorted CD4+ and CD8+ cells yielded an average about 3.3 ug of DNA.

Those patients picked for sequencing had displayed CD8+CD57+ cell expansion on flow cytometry. At the time of blood sampling, patients had not yet received any therapy. Trimming shortened V by 8 bases and J by 4 bases, and 11 bases separated the two germline ends. This CDR3 has 13 residues. CDR1 and CDR2 (germline): MGHDK, SYGVNS. Template material for TCR beta VDJ and CDR3 profiling consisted of genomic DNA. From the reads, TCRdb called clonotypes with MiXCR, one entry per CDR3 protein. This table has over 150,000 distinct CDR3 sequences, roughly 63% appearing once. This clonotype originated in a human donor with aplastic anemia. Sequencing used sorted CD4+, CD8+, or CD8+CD57+ T cells (not recorded which) from PBMCs. The V and J genes are TRBV25-1 and TRBJ1-4, with TRBD1 as a possible D gene (6 bases). CDR3 loop: CASLGQINEKLFF. CDR3 nucleotides: TGTGCCAGCCTGGGACAAATTAATGAAAAACTGTTTTTT.